This T cell receptor beta chain was sequenced in a study of T cells in Graves' hyperthyroidism and ophthalmopathy. If no ophthalmopathy progression occurred within 18 months, Graves' hyperthyroidism was stable. Used for diagnoses were clinical symptoms, serum thyroxine and TRAb, thyroid ultrasound and orbital computed tomography. V lost 3 bases and J lost 3, with 13 bases in between. Germline CDR1 reads SGHAT; CDR2 reads FQNNGV. The CDR3 spans 15 residues. Amplification of TCR beta CDR3 regions was performed using RNA transcripts as template. The HTBI primer set was used in a first-round RT-PCR of the TCR CDR3. Each CDR3 protein gets one entry after TCRdb re-called the multiplex PCR reads with MiXCR. The data show under 400,000 distinct CDR3 sequences, approximately 15% seen once. Findings and caveats of the study: Most clonotypes expanded in the thyroid (above 0.001) were also present in blood.

In regard to this clonotype: Its antigen is still unknown.

Sequencing input: blood. The rearrangement uses TRBV11-2 and TRBJ2-3; tentative D call: TRBD2 (5 bases). The clonotype originates from a woman between 55 and 75 years old with Graves' hyperthyroidism. The CDR3 DNA is TGTGCCAGCAGCTTTCTTCCGGGGAAGACAGATACGCAGTATTTT. Protein product: CASSFLPGKTDTQYF.